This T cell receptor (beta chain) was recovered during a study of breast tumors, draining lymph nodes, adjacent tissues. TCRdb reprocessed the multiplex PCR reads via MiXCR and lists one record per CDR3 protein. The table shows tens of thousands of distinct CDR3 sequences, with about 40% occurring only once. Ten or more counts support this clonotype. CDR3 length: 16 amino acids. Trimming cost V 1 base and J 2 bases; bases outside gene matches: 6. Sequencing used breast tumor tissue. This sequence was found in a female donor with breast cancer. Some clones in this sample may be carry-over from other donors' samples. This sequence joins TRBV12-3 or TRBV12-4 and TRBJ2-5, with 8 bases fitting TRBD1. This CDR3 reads CASSLGGTGLQETQYF. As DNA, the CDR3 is TGTGCCAGCAGTTTAGGCGGGACAGGCCTGCAAGAGACCCAGTACTTC.